The entry below describes one T cell receptor beta chain. Its antigen remains unknown. The sample comes from a study of CD8 T cells in Susac syndrome. Study details: Intravenous immunoglobulin alone or corticosteroids were being given to patients with Susac syndrome at blood draw, unless they were therapy-naive. Broader study findings: The authors found no clonal expansion in Susac syndrome CD4+ T cell repertoires.

Germline CDR1 is GTSNPN and CDR2 is SVGIG (reference sequence). The CDR3 is 11 amino acids. V dropped 5 bases and J dropped 5 bases, with 9 bases sitting between them. With random hexamers, about 0.5 to 1 ug RNA was reverse transcribed. With immunoSEQ multiplex PCR, TCR beta CDR3 was amplified across 54 Vbeta and 13 Jbeta. A single record per CDR3 protein comes from TCRdb applying MiXCR to the immunoSEQ multiplex PCR reads. The sample contains about 190,000 distinct CDR3 sequences, roughly 95% of which appear only once. The sequence derives from a human donor with Susac syndrome. This rearrangement joins TRBV30 to TRBJ1-1, with D unclear. What was sequenced was CD4+ T cells from PBMCs. The CDR3 is CAWAGLTEAFF. As DNA, the CDR3 is TGTGCCTGGGCCGGGTTGACTGAAGCTTTCTTT.